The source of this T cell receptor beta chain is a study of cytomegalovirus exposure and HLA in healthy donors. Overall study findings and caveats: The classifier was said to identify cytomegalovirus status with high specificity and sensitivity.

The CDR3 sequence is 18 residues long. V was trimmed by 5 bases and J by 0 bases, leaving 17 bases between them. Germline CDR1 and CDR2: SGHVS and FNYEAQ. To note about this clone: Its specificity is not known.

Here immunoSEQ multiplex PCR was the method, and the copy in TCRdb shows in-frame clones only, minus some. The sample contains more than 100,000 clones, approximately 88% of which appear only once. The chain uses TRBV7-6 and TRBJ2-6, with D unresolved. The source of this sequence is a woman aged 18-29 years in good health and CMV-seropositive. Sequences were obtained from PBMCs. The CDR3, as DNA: TGTGCCAGCAGCCCGAGTCCGGGTACCTACTCTGGGGCCAACGTCCTGACTTTC. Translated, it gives CASSPSPGTYSGANVLTF.